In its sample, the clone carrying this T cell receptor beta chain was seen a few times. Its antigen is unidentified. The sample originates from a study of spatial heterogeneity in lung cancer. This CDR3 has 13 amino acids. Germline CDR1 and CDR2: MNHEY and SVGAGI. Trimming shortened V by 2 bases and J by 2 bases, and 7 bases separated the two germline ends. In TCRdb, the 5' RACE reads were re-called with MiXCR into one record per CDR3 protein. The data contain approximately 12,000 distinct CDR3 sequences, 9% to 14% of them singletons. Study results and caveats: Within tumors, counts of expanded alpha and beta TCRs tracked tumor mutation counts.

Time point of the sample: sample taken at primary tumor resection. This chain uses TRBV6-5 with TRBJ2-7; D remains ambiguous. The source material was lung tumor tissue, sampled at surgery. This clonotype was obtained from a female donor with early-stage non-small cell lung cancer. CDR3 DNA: TGTGCCAGCAGTTACCCCGCAGCCTACGAGCAGTACTTC. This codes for CASSYPAAYEQYF.